The source of this T cell receptor beta chain is a study of blood T cell repertoires in COVID-19. On the study more broadly: There were acute and convalescent COVID-19 samples, and they came from the United States, Italy and Spain.

Profiled with immunoSEQ multiplex PCR; TCRdb holds only in-frame clones, not every one. The data show approximately 190,000 clones, about 80% seen once. The CDR3 length is 15 residues. The V end was cut by 4 bases, the J end by 5 bases, with 17 bases between. Germline CDR1 SEHNR, CDR2 FQNEAQ (reference sequence). Sequenced: peripheral blood. The source of this sequence is a man between 60 and 75 years old with acute or convalescent COVID-19. V gene TRBV7-9 combines with J gene TRBJ2-5; weak D call: TRBD2 (6 bases). CDR3 nucleotide sequence: TGTGCCAGCAGCTCCGGACTGCCTGGAGGGGAGACCCAGTACTTC. This encodes CASSSGLPGGETQYF.